These T cell receptor beta chains were read from a single sample in a study of early T cells in non-severe SARS-CoV-2 infection. Via MiXCR, TCRdb re-called the 5' RACE reads, giving one row per CDR3 protein. Among tens of thousands of distinct CDR3 sequences listed, 7% to 10% were seen once. Sequencing was done on a sample of whole blood. The receptors come from an adult who was a healthcare worker with PCR-confirmed SARS-CoV-2 infection or an uninfected control (not recorded which). The CDR3 runs from the conserved cysteine through the conserved F or W. A D gene is named only where the DNA matches it firmly. Size is omitted from some rows. Given values are once, few, many or a class for expanded clones.

clone_size	v_call	j_call	d_call	cdr3_nt	cdr3_aa
-	TRBV5-1	TRBJ2-3	TRBD1	TGCGCCAGCAGTCAGGACAGGGGTGAAGATACGCAGTATTTT	CASSQDRGEDTQYF
many	TRBV7-2	TRBJ1-3	-	TGTGCCAGCAGCTTATGGGGGGTAGGAGCTGGAAACACCATATATTTT	CASSLWGVGAGNTIYF
many	TRBV19	TRBJ2-5	-	TGTGCCAGTAGTTATCGGTACGGGGAGACCCAGTACTTC	CASSYRYGETQYF
many	TRBV28	TRBJ2-4	TRBD2	TGTGCCAGCCACCCTAGCGGGGTAGCCAAAAACATTCAGTACTTC	CASHPSGVAKNIQYF
few	TRBV24-1	TRBJ2-3	-	TGTGCCACCAGCACAACTTACACAGATACGCAGTATTTT	CATSTTYTDTQYF
many	TRBV5-6	TRBJ2-7	-	TGTGCCAGCAGCTTGAGGCCCCGGGACGAGCAGTACTTC	CASSLRPRDEQYF
many	TRBV5-1	TRBJ2-7	TRBD1	TGCGCCAGCAGCTTAGGAGGACAGGAATCCTACGAGCAGTACTTC	CASSLGGQESYEQYF
-	TRBV20-1	TRBJ2-5	-	TGCAGTGCTAGCGGTTGGGGTAGCGAATTCCAGTACTTC	CSASGWGSEFQYF
few	TRBV20-1	TRBJ2-6	-	TGCAGTGCTGGGCCCTCTGGGGCCAACGTCCTGACTTTC	CSAGPSGANVLTF
many	TRBV7-9	TRBJ2-7	-	TGTGCCAGCAGCAATCGGTACGAGCAGTACTTC	CASSNRYEQYF
many	TRBV12-3/TRBV12-4	TRBJ2-3	-	TGTGCCAGCAGTTTTAGCACAGATACGCAGTATTTT	CASSFSTDTQYF
many	TRBV7-2	TRBJ2-3	TRBD2	TGTGCCAGCAGCCGGCGGGGGGGAGATACAGATACGCAGTATTTT	CASSRRGGDTDTQYF
many	TRBV6-5	TRBJ1-2	TRBD1	TGTGCCAGCATAAGGGGGCGTACCTATGGCTACACCTTC	CASIRGRTYGYTF
few	TRBV11-2	TRBJ1-1	TRBD1	TGTGCCAGCAGCTCGGACAGGGGTACTGAAGCTTTCTTT	CASSSDRGTEAFF